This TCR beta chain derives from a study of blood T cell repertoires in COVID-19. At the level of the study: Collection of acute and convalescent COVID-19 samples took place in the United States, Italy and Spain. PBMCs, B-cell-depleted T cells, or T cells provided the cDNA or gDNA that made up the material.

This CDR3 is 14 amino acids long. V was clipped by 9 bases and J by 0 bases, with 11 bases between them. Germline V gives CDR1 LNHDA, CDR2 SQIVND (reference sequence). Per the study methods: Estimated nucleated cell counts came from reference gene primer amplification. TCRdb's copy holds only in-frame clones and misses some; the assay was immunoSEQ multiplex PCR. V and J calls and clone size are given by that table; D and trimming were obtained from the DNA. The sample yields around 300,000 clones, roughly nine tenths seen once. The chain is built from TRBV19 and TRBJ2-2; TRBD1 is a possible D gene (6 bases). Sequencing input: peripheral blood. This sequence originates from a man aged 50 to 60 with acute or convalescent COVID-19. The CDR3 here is CASFGQSNTGELFF. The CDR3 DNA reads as TGTGCCAGCTTTGGACAGTCGAACACCGGGGAGCTGTTTTTT.